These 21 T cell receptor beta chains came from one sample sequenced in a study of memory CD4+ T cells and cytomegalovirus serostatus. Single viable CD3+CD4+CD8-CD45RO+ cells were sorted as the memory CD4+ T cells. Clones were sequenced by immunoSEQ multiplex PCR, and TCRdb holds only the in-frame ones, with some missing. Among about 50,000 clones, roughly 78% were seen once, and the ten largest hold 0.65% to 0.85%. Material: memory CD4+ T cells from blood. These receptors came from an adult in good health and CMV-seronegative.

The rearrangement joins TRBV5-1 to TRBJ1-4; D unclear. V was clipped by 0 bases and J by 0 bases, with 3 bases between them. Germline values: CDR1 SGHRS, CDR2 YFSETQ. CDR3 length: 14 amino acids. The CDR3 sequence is CASSLAATNEKLFF. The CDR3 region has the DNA TGCGCCAGCAGCTTGGCAGCAACTAATGAAAAACTGTTTTTT.

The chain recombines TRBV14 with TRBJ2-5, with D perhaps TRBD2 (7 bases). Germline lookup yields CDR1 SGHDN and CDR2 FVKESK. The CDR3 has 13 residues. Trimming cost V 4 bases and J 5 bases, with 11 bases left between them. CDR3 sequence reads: CASSRGGWETQYF. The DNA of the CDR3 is TGTGCCAGCAGCCGCGGGGGCTGGGAGACCCAGTACTTC.

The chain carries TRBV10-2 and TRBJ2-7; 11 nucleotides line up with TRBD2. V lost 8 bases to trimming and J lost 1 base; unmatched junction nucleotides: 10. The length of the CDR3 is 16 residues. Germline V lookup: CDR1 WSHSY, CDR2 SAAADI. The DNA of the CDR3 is TGCGCCAGCTCCACCTTTCTAGCGGGAGGTTCCTACGAGCAGTACTTC. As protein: CASSTFLAGGSYEQYF.

This CDR3 reads CASSFLPGPSRRWEKLFF. The CDR3 DNA sequence: TGTGCCAGCAGTTTCCTACCGGGACCAAGCCGCCGTTGGGAAAAACTGTTTTTT. This rearrangement joins TRBV28 to TRBJ1-4, with TRBD1 as a possible D gene (5 bases). Per the germline V gene, CDR1 is MDHEN and CDR2 is SYDVKM. Trimming stripped 3 bases from V and 8 bases from J, with 25 bases between. CDR3 length equals 18 residues.

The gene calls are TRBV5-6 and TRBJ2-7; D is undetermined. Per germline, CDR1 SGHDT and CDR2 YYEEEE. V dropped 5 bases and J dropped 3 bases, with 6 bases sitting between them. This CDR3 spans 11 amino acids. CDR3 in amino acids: CASRILYEQYF. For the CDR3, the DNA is TGTGCCAGCAGAATACTCTACGAGCAGTACTTC.

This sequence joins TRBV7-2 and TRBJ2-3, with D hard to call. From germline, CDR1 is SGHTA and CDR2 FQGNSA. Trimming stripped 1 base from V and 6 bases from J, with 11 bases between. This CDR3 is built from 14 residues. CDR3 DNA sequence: TGTGCCAGCAGCTTAGACATCTCGTGGGATACGCAGTATTTT. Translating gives CASSLDISWDTQYF.

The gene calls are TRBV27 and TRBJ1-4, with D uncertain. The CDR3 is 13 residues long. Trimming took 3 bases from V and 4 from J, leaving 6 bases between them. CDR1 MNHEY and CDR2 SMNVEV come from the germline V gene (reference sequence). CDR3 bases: TGTGCCAGCAGTTTCGGCAGTAATGAAAAACTGTTTTTT. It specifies CASSFGSNEKLFF. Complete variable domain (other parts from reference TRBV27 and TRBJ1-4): EAQVTQNPRYLITVTGKKLTVTCSQNMNHEYMSWYRQDPGLGLRQIYYSMNVEVTDKGDVPEGYKVSRKEKRNFPLILESPSPNQTSLYFCASSFGSNEKLFFGSGTQLSVL.

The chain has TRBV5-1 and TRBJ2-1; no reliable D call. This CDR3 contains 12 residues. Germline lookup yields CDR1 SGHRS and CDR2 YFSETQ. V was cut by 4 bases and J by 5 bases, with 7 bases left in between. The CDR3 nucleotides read TGCGCCAGCAGCCTTAGTAACAATGAGCAGTTCTTC. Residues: CASSLSNNEQFF.

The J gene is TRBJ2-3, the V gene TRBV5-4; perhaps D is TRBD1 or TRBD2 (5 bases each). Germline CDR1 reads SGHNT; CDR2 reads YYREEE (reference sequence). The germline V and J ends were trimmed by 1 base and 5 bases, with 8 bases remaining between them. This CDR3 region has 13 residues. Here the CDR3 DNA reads TGTGCCAGCAGCTTGTGGGGGAGAGATACGCAGTATTTT. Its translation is CASSLWGRDTQYF.

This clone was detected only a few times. CDR3 loop: CASSGMQGASYNSPLHF. The CDR3 DNA sequence: TGTGCCAGCAGTGGGATGCAGGGGGCATCCTATAATTCACCCCTCCACTTT. This rearrangement joins TRBV27 to TRBJ1-6; 8 bases are shared with TRBD1. The CDR3 consists of 17 residues. Germline values: CDR1 MNHEY, CDR2 SMNVEV (reference sequence). J was trimmed by 1 base and V by 5 bases; bases with no gene match: 7.

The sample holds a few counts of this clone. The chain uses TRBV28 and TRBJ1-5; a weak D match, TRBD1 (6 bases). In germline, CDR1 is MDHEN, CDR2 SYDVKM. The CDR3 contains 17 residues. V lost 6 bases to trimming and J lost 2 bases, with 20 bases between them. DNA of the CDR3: TGTGCCAGCAGGAATACCGGGACATCAAGGCGCAATCAGCCCCAGCATTTT. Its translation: CASRNTGTSRRNQPQHF.

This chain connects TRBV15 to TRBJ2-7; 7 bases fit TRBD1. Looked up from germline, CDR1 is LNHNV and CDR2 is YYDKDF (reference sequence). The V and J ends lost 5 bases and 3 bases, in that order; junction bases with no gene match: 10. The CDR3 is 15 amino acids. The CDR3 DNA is TGTGCCACCAGCTTCGGGACAGTAAACTTCTACGAGCAGTACTTC. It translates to CATSFGTVNFYEQYF.

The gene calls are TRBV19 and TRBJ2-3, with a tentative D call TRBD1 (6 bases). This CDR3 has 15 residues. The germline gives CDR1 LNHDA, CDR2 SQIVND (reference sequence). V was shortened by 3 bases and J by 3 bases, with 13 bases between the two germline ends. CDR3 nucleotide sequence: TGTGCCAGTAGTATGTGGGGGCCAACGACAGATACGCAGTATTTT. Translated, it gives CASSMWGPTTDTQYF.

CDR3 DNA sequence: TGCGCCAGCAGCTTGAGGGGGGTTGAGGAGACCCAGTACTTC. It codes for CASSLRGVEETQYF. This chain links TRBV5-1 with TRBJ2-5; TRBD1 or TRBD2 may be the D gene (6 bases each). The CDR3 covers 14 residues. V lost 1 base and J 5 bases, leaving 12 bases between the germline ends. Looked up from germline, CDR1 is SGHRS and CDR2 is YFSETQ.

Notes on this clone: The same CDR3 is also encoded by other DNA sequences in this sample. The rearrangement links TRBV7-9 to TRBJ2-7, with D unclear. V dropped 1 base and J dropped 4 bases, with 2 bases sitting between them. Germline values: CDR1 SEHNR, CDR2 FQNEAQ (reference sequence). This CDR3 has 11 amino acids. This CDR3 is CASSLEYEQYF. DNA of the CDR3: TGTGCCAGCAGCTTAGAGTACGAGCAGTACTTC.

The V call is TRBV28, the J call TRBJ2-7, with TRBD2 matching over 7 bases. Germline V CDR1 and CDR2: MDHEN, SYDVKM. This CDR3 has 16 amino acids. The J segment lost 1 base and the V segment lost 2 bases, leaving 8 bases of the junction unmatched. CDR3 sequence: CASSLPFGAGSYEQYF. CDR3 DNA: TGTGCCAGCAGTTTACCCTTCGGAGCGGGGTCCTACGAGCAGTACTTC.

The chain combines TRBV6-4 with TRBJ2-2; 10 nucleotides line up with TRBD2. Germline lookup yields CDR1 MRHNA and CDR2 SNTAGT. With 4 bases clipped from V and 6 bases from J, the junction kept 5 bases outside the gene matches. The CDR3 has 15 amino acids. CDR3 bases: TGTGCCAGCAGTGTCACAGCGGGAGGGTCCGGGGAGCTGTTTTTT. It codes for CASSVTAGGSGELFF.

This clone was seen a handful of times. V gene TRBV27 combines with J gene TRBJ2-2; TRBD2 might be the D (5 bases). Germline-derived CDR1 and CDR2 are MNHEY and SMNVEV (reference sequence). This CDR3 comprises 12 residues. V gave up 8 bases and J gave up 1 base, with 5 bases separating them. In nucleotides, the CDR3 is TGTGCCAGCGGGAGGAACACCGGGGAGCTGTTTTTT. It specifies CASGRNTGELFF.

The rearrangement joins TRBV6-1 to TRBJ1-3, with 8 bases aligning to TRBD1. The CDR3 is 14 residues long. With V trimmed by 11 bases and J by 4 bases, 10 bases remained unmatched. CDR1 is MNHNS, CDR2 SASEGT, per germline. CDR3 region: CAGSPTGDGNTIYF. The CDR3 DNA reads TGTGCCGGGAGCCCGACAGGGGACGGAAACACCATATATTTT.

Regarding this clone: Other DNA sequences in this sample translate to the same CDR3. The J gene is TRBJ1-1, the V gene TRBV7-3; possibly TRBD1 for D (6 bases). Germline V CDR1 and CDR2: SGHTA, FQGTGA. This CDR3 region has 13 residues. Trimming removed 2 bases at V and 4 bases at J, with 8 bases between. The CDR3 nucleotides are TGTGCCAGCAGCTTACGGGGGCCCACTGAAGCTTTCTTT. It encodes CASSLRGPTEAFF.

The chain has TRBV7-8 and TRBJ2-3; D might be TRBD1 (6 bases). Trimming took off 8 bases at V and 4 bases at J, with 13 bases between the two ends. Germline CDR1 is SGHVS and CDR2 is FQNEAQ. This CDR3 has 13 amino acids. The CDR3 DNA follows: TGTGCCAGCTATCTGCAGGGGCCAGATACGCAGTATTTT. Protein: CASYLQGPDTQYF.